Following are 7 T cell receptor beta chains from one sample sequenced in a study of cytomegalovirus exposure and HLA in healthy donors. The data were produced by immunoSEQ multiplex PCR, yet TCRdb's version contains in-frame clones alone and is incomplete. The sample holds 180,000 or so clones; roughly 86% are singletons and the top ten take approximately 2.5%. Sequences were obtained from PBMCs. The receptors here all came from a man aged 18 to 35 in good health and CMV-seropositive.

The chain joins TRBV5-6 to TRBJ2-7; TRBD1 aligns across 7 bases. V dropped 3 bases and J dropped 2; count of bases not matched to a gene: 2. The germline CDR1 and CDR2 sequences are SGHDT and YYEEEE. This CDR3 comprises 13 residues. CDR3: CASSWGTAYEQYF. CDR3 nucleotide sequence: TGTGCCAGCAGCTGGGGGACAGCCTACGAGCAGTACTTC. The variable domain in full, completed from reference TRBV5-6 and TRBJ2-7, reads DAGVTQSPTHLIKTRGQQVTLRCSPKSGHDTVSWYQQALGQGPQFIFQYYEEEERQRGNFPDRFSGHQFPNYSSELNVNALLLGDSALYLCASSWGTAYEQYFGPGTRLTVT.

The V and J genes are TRBV4-2 and TRBJ1-5; D is uncertain. In germline, CDR1 is LGHNA, CDR2 YNFKEQ. V lost 0 bases and J lost 2, with 14 bases in between. CDR3 size: 17 residues. The CDR3 DNA follows: TGTGCCAGCAGCCAAGATAGGAAACAGTATGGCAATCAGCCCCAGCATTTT. It codes for CASSQDRKQYGNQPQHF.

The rearrangement links TRBV29-1 to TRBJ1-1, with D tentatively TRBD1 (6 bases). The CDR3 spans 12 residues. CDR1 SQVTM and CDR2 ANQGSEA come from the germline V gene. Trimming took off 3 bases at V and 8 bases at J, with 13 bases between the two ends. CDR3 sequence reads: CSVEAGVREAFF. CDR3 in DNA: TGCAGCGTTGAGGCAGGGGTAAGAGAAGCTTTCTTT.

The V call is TRBV30, the J call TRBJ2-5, with TRBD2 as a possible D gene (5 bases). V shed 2 bases and J shed 7 bases, with 17 bases lying between them. Germline CDR1 is GTSNPN and CDR2 is SVGIG (reference sequence). The CDR3 spans 14 residues. This chain's CDR3 is CAWSSLGLGGTQYF. The CDR3 nucleotides are TGTGCCTGGAGTTCCTTAGGGCTAGGAGGGACCCAGTACTTC.

The chain couples TRBV5-1 to TRBJ2-1; tentative D call: TRBD2 (6 bases). Trimming cost V 4 bases and J 0 bases, with 14 bases left between them. Germline V gene sequence: CDR1 SGHRS, CDR2 YFSETQ. This CDR3 spans 16 amino acids. CDR3 DNA: TGCGCCAGCAGCCCAGCGGGTTGGGGCTCCTACAATGAGCAGTTCTTC. The encoded protein is CASSPAGWGSYNEQFF.

This sequence joins TRBV19 and TRBJ2-5; 8 bases agree with TRBD1. The CDR3 runs to 16 residues. Per germline, CDR1 LNHDA and CDR2 SQIVND (reference sequence). Unmatched junction bases numbered 13, after V lost 5 bases and J lost 5 bases. The CDR3 region is CASSGPAAGGAETQYF. For the CDR3, the DNA is TGTGCCAGTAGTGGCCCGGCGGCAGGGGGCGCGGAGACCCAGTACTTC.

The V call is TRBV18, the J call TRBJ1-1, with D perhaps matching TRBD1 (5 bases). The CDR3 extends over 13 amino acids. Trimming took off 8 bases at V and 5 bases at J, with 15 bases between the two ends. Germline assignment: CDR1 KGHSH and CDR2 LQKENI. CDR3 residues: CASRPGGGTEAFF. In DNA, the CDR3 is TGTGCCAGCCGACCGGGGGGGGGAACTGAAGCTTTCTTT.